These T cell receptor beta chains were read from a single sample in a study of OX40 agonist ivuxolimab in advanced cancers. The table came from immunoSEQ multiplex PCR; TCRdb's copy has only in-frame clones and leaves some out. The sample records 60,000 to 75,000 clones, roughly 88% being singletons. Material: CD4+ or CD8+ T cells sorted from blood, obtained in a trial of the OX40 agonist ivuxolimab. These receptor sequences come from an adult with an advanced solid tumor such as melanoma, head and neck, liver or kidney cancer. Both conserved end residues are part of each CDR3. The order of the fields is J gene, V gene, CDR3 length, D gene, clone size, CDR3 DNA, CDR3 protein. D genes are given only for firm matches. Clone size is stated in some rows and not others, as once, few, many or a class when expanded.

TRBJ1-2	TRBV6-1	13	NA	NA	TGTGCCAGCAGGGGGGACGGTAACTATGGCTACACCTTC	CASRGDGNYGYTF
TRBJ2-3	TRBV7-9	16	NA	few	TGTGCCAGCAGCTTAAATCCTGGGGACGGTAGGAATACGCAGTATTTT	CASSLNPGDGRNTQYF
TRBJ1-1	TRBV5-1	14	TRBD1	NA	TGCGCCAGCAGCGCCGGGACAGGGAACACTGAAGCTTTCTTT	CASSAGTGNTEAFF
TRBJ1-3	TRBV2	17	NA	NA	TGTGCCAGCAGTCCCCTTCCACAGGATCTCTCTGGAAACACCATATATTTT	CASSPLPQDLSGNTIYF
TRBJ2-7	TRBV4-3	13	NA	NA	TGCGCCAGCAGCCAAGGTATGGGGGGCGAGCAGTACTTC	CASSQGMGGEQYF
TRBJ2-7	TRBV2	13	NA	NA	TGTGCCAGTGAACCGGGACTGAACTACGAGCAGTACTTC	CASEPGLNYEQYF
TRBJ1-2	TRBV5-1	15	TRBD1	NA	TGCGCCAGCAGCTTCTCAGATGGACAGGGCTATGGCTACACCTTC	CASSFSDGQGYGYTF
TRBJ1-1	TRBV5-1	17	NA	NA	TGCGCCAGCAGCTTGGACCAGAGCAGTTTCTTGAACACTGAAGCTTTCTTT	CASSLDQSSFLNTEAFF
TRBJ2-7	TRBV11-2	14	TRBD2	once	TGTGCCAGCAGCTTGGCCGGGAGGCCCTACGAGCAGTACTTC	CASSLAGRPYEQYF
TRBJ2-1	TRBV7-9	17	NA	NA	TGTGCCAGCAGCTTATTGTCGGCTGGGGGCTCCTACAATGAGCAGTTCTTC	CASSLLSAGGSYNEQFF
TRBJ2-5	TRBV28	15	TRBD2	few	TGTGCCAGCAGTTTCTCCGGAGGGAGGGAAGAGACCCAGTACTTC	CASSFSGGREETQYF
TRBJ2-1	TRBV7-2	15	NA	few	TGTGCCAGCAGCTTAAGTTTACTCCGGGGCAATGAGCAGTTCTTC	CASSLSLLRGNEQFF
TRBJ1-1	TRBV6-6	13	NA	NA	TGTGCCAGCACCAACGGGGCGAACACTGAAGCTTTCTTT	CASTNGANTEAFF